This T cell receptor (beta chain) stems from a study of OX40 agonist ivuxolimab in advanced cancers. CDR1 is SEHNR and CDR2 is FQNEAQ in the germline V gene (reference sequence). The CDR3 spans 12 residues. The ends were cut back, 5 bases at V and 11 bases at J, with 15 bases in the middle. Only in-frame clones appear in the TCRdb table, and some are missing; sequencing was by immunoSEQ multiplex PCR. The profile shows fewer than 85,000 clones, about nine tenths of them singletons. The sequence was obtained from an adult with an advanced solid tumor such as melanoma, head and neck, liver or kidney cancer. The V call is TRBV7-9, the J call TRBJ1-1; the D is unclear. Sequenced here: CD4+ or CD8+ T cells sorted from blood, sampled in a trial of the OX40 agonist ivuxolimab. CDR3 amino acids: CASSPQDVEAFF. The CDR3 region has the DNA TGTGCCAGCAGCCCCCAGGACGTAGAGGCTTTCTTT.